This T cell receptor beta chain was retrieved from a study of shared clonotypes between healthy human individuals. On this clone: Its cognate antigen is unknown.

The naive CD8 population came from CD45RO-negative cells selected for CCR7, without terminally differentiated effector memory CD45RA+ cells. Donors included only healthy HIV-negative adults lacking recent acute infections or vaccinations. The data were produced by immunoSEQ multiplex PCR, yet TCRdb's version contains in-frame clones alone and is incomplete. The sample includes about 2.1 million clones, roughly 93% of them seen just once. Regarding the study as a whole: The generation probabilities recorded for non-shared clonotypes fell below those of clonotypes shared by all four donors. Memory subsets generally showed lower estimated richness than naive subsets.

The V gene end was trimmed by 2 bases and the J gene end by 6 bases; junction bases not matched to a gene: 10. Germline CDR1 and CDR2: MDHEN and SYDVKM. This CDR3 region has 17 residues. The chain combines TRBV28 with TRBJ2-3; the match to TRBD2 covers 11 bases. This receptor was taken from a man aged 18 to 30 in good health. Some clones in this sample may be carry-over from other donors' samples. Sequencing was done on a sample of naive CD8+ T cells from PBMCs. The CDR3 bases are TGTGCCAGCAGTTTAAAGGCTAGCGGGGGGCCCAGGGATACGCAGTATTTT. This gives the protein CASSLKASGGPRDTQYF.